The TCR beta chain described here comes from a study of response to subunit inactivated influenza vaccine. TCRdb reprocessed the RT-PCR reads via MiXCR and lists one record per CDR3 protein. Of 160,000 or so distinct CDR3 sequences listed, roughly a tenth are singletons. This clonotype has ten or more counts. The V end was cut by 4 bases, the J end by 0 bases, with 10 bases between. The CDR3 has 15 residues. Germline CDR1 reads KGHDR; CDR2 reads SFDVKD. Here the sequenced sample was non-naive T cells sorted from PBMCs, taken about 40 days after vaccination. This sequence joins TRBV24-1 and TRBJ2-3; D unclear. This receptor was taken from a man aged 45-65 years who received an inactivated influenza vaccine. The CDR3 loop is CATSDPLLSTDTQYF. CDR3 DNA sequence: TGTGCCACCAGTGACCCCCTCCTTAGCACAGATACGCAGTATTTT.